The TCR beta chain described here comes from a study of cytomegalovirus exposure and HLA in healthy donors. The study's findings and limits: Owing to their indistinguishability, certain V segments, notably TRBV6-2 and TRBV6-3, were excluded.

Of note for this clone: Its specificity is not known.

The PCR was carried out with 60 Vbeta primers and 13 Jbeta primers. The table came from immunoSEQ multiplex PCR; TCRdb's copy has only in-frame clones and leaves some out. The profile shows roughly 200,000 clones, about 89% of them singletons. The CDR3 contains 14 residues. The V end was cut by 8 bases, the J end by 5 bases, with 18 bases between. Germline V gives CDR1 LNHDA, CDR2 SQIVND (reference sequence). The V call is TRBV19, the J call TRBJ1-1; D remains unclear. This receptor was identified in a woman under 30 in good health and CMV-seronegative. Sequencing input: PBMCs. DNA for the CDR3: TGTGCCAGTGGACGAAACGGGGAACCGACTGAAGCTTTCTTT. It encodes CASGRNGEPTEAFF.